The rows below give T cell receptor beta chains drawn from one sample of a study of T cells in Graves' hyperthyroidism and ophthalmopathy. TCRdb fed the multiplex PCR reads into MiXCR, producing one record per CDR3 protein. The repertoire has about 740,000 distinct CDR3 sequences, 14% of them found once; the top ten carry 9.5% to 13%. Source material: blood. All receptors come from a woman in her late teens or twenties with Graves' hyperthyroidism. The CDR3 runs from the conserved cysteine through the conserved F or W. D genes are given only for firm matches. Clone size is shown for a subset of rows, as once, few, many or a class of expanded clone.

V gene,CDR3 length,D gene,clone size,J gene,CDR3 DNA,CDR3 protein
TRBV6-6,15,TRBD2,few,TRBJ2-1,TGTGCCAGCAGTTACTCGGGTGCGGGAGTGGGTGAGCAGTTCTTC,CASSYSGAGVGEQFF
TRBV4-1,17,.,few,TRBJ2-1,TGCGCCAGCAGCCAGGGCGAGCGGGCCAGCTCCTACAATGAGCAGTTCTTC,CASSQGERASSYNEQFF
TRBV19,12,.,few,TRBJ1-2,TGTGCCAGTAGTATGGTAGGGAACGGCTACACCTTC,CASSMVGNGYTF
TRBV2,13,.,few,TRBJ2-5,TGTGCCAGCAGCGGGGCCTGGGGGGAGACCCAGTACTTC,CASSGAWGETQYF
TRBV6-1,13,.,once,TRBJ2-1,TGTGCCACCACCTCCTACAGGACGGATGAGCAGTTCTTC,CATTSYRTDEQFF
TRBV28,17,.,many,TRBJ2-7,TGTGCCAGCAGGCCAGGTAGTTGGCAGGGAACTTCCTACGAGCAGTACTTC,CASRPGSWQGTSYEQYF
TRBV7-6,14,TRBD1,few,TRBJ2-4,TGTGCCAGCAGCAAGACACAGGGGACAAACATTCAGTACTTC,CASSKTQGTNIQYF
TRBV6-2/TRBV6-3,15,TRBD2,few,TRBJ2-1,TGTGCCACCACACCGGGACTAGCGGGAGCCTATGAGCAGTTCTTC,CATTPGLAGAYEQFF
TRBV6-2/TRBV6-3,13,TRBD1,many,TRBJ2-7,TGTGCCAGCAGGACAGGGTGGCCCCGCGAGCAGTACTTC,CASRTGWPREQYF
TRBV4-1,15,TRBD2,.,TRBJ2-1,TGCGCCAGCAAGGTCCGGACTAGCGGGAGCAATGAGCAGTTCTTC,CASKVRTSGSNEQFF
TRBV4-1,13,.,few,TRBJ2-7,TGCGCCAGCAGCGTCAGTAAAAACTACGAGCAGTACTTC,CASSVSKNYEQYF
TRBV5-5,16,.,.,TRBJ1-5,TGTGCCAGCAGCTTCCGCCGGGACACACGAAGTCAGCCCCAGCATTTT,CASSFRRDTRSQPQHF
TRBV4-3,16,.,many,TRBJ1-2,TGCGCCAGCAGCCAAGATCCGAGCGGGTTTTACTATGGCTACACCTTC,CASSQDPSGFYYGYTF
TRBV5-1,17,TRBD2,.,TRBJ2-7,TGCGCCAGCAGCTTGTCCTACCCTAGCGGGGTAGGGTACGAGCAGTACTTC,CASSLSYPSGVGYEQYF
TRBV3-1,14,.,.,TRBJ1-4,TGTGCCAGCAGCTACGGGACGGATAATGAAAAACTGTTTTTT,CASSYGTDNEKLFF
TRBV3-1,15,TRBD1,many,TRBJ1-3,TGTGCCAGCAGCCAAGAAGGGACAGGCGGAAACACCATATATTTT,CASSQEGTGGNTIYF
TRBV7-2,20,TRBD2,.,TRBJ2-4,TGTGCCAGCAGCTTAGGAGGGACTAGCGGGAGGGGGGGTTTGGGAAACATTCAGTACTTC,CASSLGGTSGRGGLGNIQYF
TRBV2,17,.,.,TRBJ2-7,TGTGCCAGCAGGGACCATTGGGGGGAGCGGGTGGCCTACGAGCAGTACTTC,CASRDHWGERVAYEQYF
TRBV15,15,TRBD1,.,TRBJ1-1,TGTGCCACCAGCAACCTAGACAGGGGAGACACTGAAGCTTTCTTT,CATSNLDRGDTEAFF
TRBV9,17,TRBD2,.,TRBJ2-5,TGTGCCAGCAGCGGGGCTTCTACTCTAGCGGGAGAGGAGACCCAGTACTTC,CASSGASTLAGEETQYF
TRBV7-9,14,.,.,TRBJ2-2,TGTGCCAGCACTCCAGGGGGGATCGGCGGGGAGCTGTTTTTT,CASTPGGIGGELFF
TRBV11-3,15,.,many,TRBJ2-2,TGTGCCAGCAGCGCCGGGAGTGGGGACACCGGGGAGCTGTTTTTT,CASSAGSGDTGELFF
TRBV9,15,TRBD2,.,TRBJ2-1,TGTGCCAGCAGCTGGGGGGGGGACTCCTACAATGAGCAGTTCTTC,CASSWGGDSYNEQFF
TRBV10-1,12,.,many,TRBJ2-7,TGCGCCAGCAGTTCTGGGACAACCGAGCAGTACTTC,CASSSGTTEQYF
TRBV4-2,18,TRBD1,many,TRBJ2-3,TGTGCCAGCAGCCAAGACCGGGGAGACAGGGGTGTTGGAGATACGCAGTATTTT,CASSQDRGDRGVGDTQYF
TRBV3-1,13,.,many,TRBJ1-2,TGTGCCAGCAGCCAAGGAATGCGGAAGGCCGCCACCTTC,CASSQGMRKAATF
TRBV20-1,14,TRBD1,many,TRBJ1-2,TGCAGTGCTCGAAACAGGGGACCAAACTATGGCTACACCTTC,CSARNRGPNYGYTF
TRBV7-2,17,TRBD2,many,TRBJ2-5,TGTGCCAGCAGCTTAGGGAGTCTAGCGGGTGTCGGAGAGACCCAGTACTTC,CASSLGSLAGVGETQYF
TRBV3-1,14,.,many,TRBJ2-5,TGTGCCAGCAGCACGTTAACAGTCCAAGAGACCCAGTACTTC,CASSTLTVQETQYF
TRBV18,14,TRBD2,many,TRBJ2-1,TGTGCCAGCTCACCACCGATTGGGGGGGATGAGCAGTTCTTC,CASSPPIGGDEQFF
TRBV2,13,TRBD1,many,TRBJ2-7,TGTGCCAGCAGTATAACAGGGGGCCACGAGCAGTACTTC,CASSITGGHEQYF
TRBV2,15,TRBD1,many,TRBJ2-3,TGTGCCAGCTTTACAGGGGGATTGATGGCAGATACGCAGTATTTT,CASFTGGLMADTQYF
TRBV19,15,.,.,TRBJ1-3,TGTGCCAGTAGACCATCCGTCTCCTCTGGAAACACCATATATTTT,CASRPSVSSGNTIYF
TRBV5-1,15,TRBD1,.,TRBJ2-3,TGCGCCAGCAGCTTGGACGGGACAGGGTATGGTACGCAGTATTTT,CASSLDGTGYGTQYF
TRBV10-3,16,.,.,TRBJ2-1,TGTGCCATCAGTGAGTCGATCTTGGCGGCGTTTAATGAGCAGTTCTTC,CAISESILAAFNEQFF
TRBV4-2,15,.,.,TRBJ1-5,TGTGCCAGCAGCCAAGATCGCACGGTCAATCAGCCCCAGCATTTT,CASSQDRTVNQPQHF
TRBV19,18,TRBD2,.,TRBJ2-2,TGTGCCAGTAGTCCTTTAGGGCTAAGACGCGGGAGTACCGGGGAGCTGTTTTTT,CASSPLGLRRGSTGELFF
TRBV7-9,17,TRBD1,few,TRBJ2-7,TGTGCCAGCAGCCAATTACCCTCCGGGACAGGGTTCTACGAGCAGTACTTC,CASSQLPSGTGFYEQYF
TRBV6-1,15,TRBD1,many,TRBJ2-7,TGTGCCAGCCCGCTAGGACAGGGGACTTTCTACGAGCAGTACTTC,CASPLGQGTFYEQYF
TRBV18,17,TRBD2,once,TRBJ2-3,TGTGCCAGCTCAGTCGAGCGGGAGGGCCCGCGCACAGATACGCAGTATTTT,CASSVEREGPRTDTQYF
TRBV20-1,13,.,.,TRBJ1-1,TGCAGTGCTGGGGGGGGAGGAGGGACTGAAGCTTTCTTT,CSAGGGGGTEAFF
TRBV7-2,14,TRBD2,many,TRBJ2-7,TGTGCCAGCAGTACACTAGCGCTGGGCTACGAGCAGTACTTC,CASSTLALGYEQYF
TRBV20-1,14,.,few,TRBJ1-1,TGCAGTGCTAGACATAATAGGCAGAACACTGAAGCTTTCTTT,CSARHNRQNTEAFF
TRBV14,17,.,.,TRBJ1-2,TGTGCCAGCAGCCTTTACCCCTCCCCGGTGATGGACTATGGCTACACCTTC,CASSLYPSPVMDYGYTF
TRBV6-2/TRBV6-3,17,.,many,TRBJ2-3,TGTGCCAGCAGGAACTACCGAGGACGGCAGGGGAAAGATACGCAGTATTTT,CASRNYRGRQGKDTQYF
TRBV29-1,12,.,few,TRBJ2-7,TGCAGCGTTAGGGGCGCAGCGGGCGAGCAGTACTTC,CSVRGAAGEQYF
TRBV5-4,16,TRBD1,few,TRBJ2-3,TGTGCCAGCAGCCCGAGGGGACAGACTTTCACAGATACGCAGTATTTT,CASSPRGQTFTDTQYF
TRBV7-9,17,TRBD2,many,TRBJ2-1,TGTGCCAGCAGAGATGAACTTAGCGGGAGCTCCTACAATGAGCAGTTCTTC,CASRDELSGSSYNEQFF
TRBV30,17,.,many,TRBJ1-4,TGTGCCTGGAGTCCCCGACAGCAGCAACTACTAAATGAAAAACTGTTTTTT,CAWSPRQQQLLNEKLFF
TRBV16,15,.,many,TRBJ1-1,TGTGCCAGCAGCCAGCGAGTACAGGGCAACACTGAAGCTTTCTTT,CASSQRVQGNTEAFF
TRBV10-3,14,.,.,TRBJ2-3,TGTGCCATCCGTGGACAGTCAGTCGGAGATACGCAGTATTTT,CAIRGQSVGDTQYF
TRBV19,15,TRBD2,.,TRBJ2-1,TGTGCCAGTAGTAAGGGACTAGCGCCATACAATGAGCAGTTCTTC,CASSKGLAPYNEQFF
TRBV29-1,13,TRBD1,few,TRBJ2-7,TGCAGCGCCCAGGGGGCGGTGGGGTACGAGCAGTACTTC,CSAQGAVGYEQYF
TRBV6-8,16,TRBD1,few,TRBJ2-7,TGTGCCAGCAGCTACGCCAGGGGGTTAGGCGCCTACGAGCAGTACTTC,CASSYARGLGAYEQYF
TRBV14,15,.,few,TRBJ2-1,TGTGCCAGCAGCCAAGGTTTTCAGGGGGGGAATGAGCAGTTCTTC,CASSQGFQGGNEQFF
TRBV20-1,13,.,many,TRBJ2-3,TGCAGTGCCTCGTTGGGGATGTCAGATACGCAGTATTTT,CSASLGMSDTQYF
TRBV28,13,TRBD2,many,TRBJ2-7,TGTGCCAGCTGGGGGGGTCACGTCTACGAGCAGTACTTC,CASWGGHVYEQYF
TRBV5-1,21,TRBD1,.,TRBJ2-6,TGCGCCAGCAGCTTGGGGGCCCAGGGGGCGTATAGATGGTCTGGGGCCAACGTCCTGACTTTC,CASSLGAQGAYRWSGANVLTF